Listed here are 8 T cell receptor beta chains from one sample, sequenced in a study of regulatory T cells in long-lasting Graves disease. HTBI primers from iRepertoire and Arm-PCR of CDR3 regions yielded the TCR beta libraries. TCRdb used MiXCR to reprocess the multiplex PCR reads, holding one entry per CDR3 protein. The sample holds about 500,000 distinct CDR3 sequences; approximately 12% are singletons and the top ten take almost 9%. As for time point: newly diagnosed GD, antithyroid drugs for less than 3 months. PBMCs were the source of the RNA used for TCR sequencing. These sequences were also reported in another study, on T cells in Graves' hyperthyroidism and ophthalmopathy.

This sample comprised peripheral blood mononuclear cells (PBMCs), obtained at new diagnosis, from a patient treated with antithyroid drugs. All receptors come from a woman in her twenties or thirties with Graves disease.

This clonotype came up many times. The CDR3 DNA reads TGCGCCAGCAGCTTGGTTTGGCGGACTAGCGGGAGGGTATCCTACAATGAGCAGTTCTTC. It encodes CASSLVWRTSGRVSYNEQFF. V gene TRBV5-1 combines with J gene TRBJ2-1, with 15 positions matching TRBD2. The CDR3 consists of 20 residues. V gave up 0 bases and J gave up 1 base; unmatched junction bases: 8. The germline CDR1 and CDR2 sequences are SGHRS and YFSETQ.

This clonotype was counted many times. The chain combines TRBV27 with TRBJ2-2; D is uncertain. V lost 1 base and J 3 bases, leaving 3 bases between the germline ends. This CDR3 is 13 amino acids long. The germline CDR1 and CDR2 sequences are MNHEY and SMNVEV (reference sequence). CDR3 in DNA: TGTGCCAGCAGTTTATTTTACACCGGGGAGCTGTTTTTT. Translated, it gives CASSLFYTGELFF.

This clonotype was counted at least ten times. The rearrangement uses TRBV20-1 and TRBJ2-7; no clear D gene. CDR1 is DFQATT, CDR2 SNEGSKA, per germline (reference sequence). The CDR3 has 13 amino acids. The germline V and J ends were trimmed by 6 bases and 2 bases, with 14 bases remaining between them. The CDR3 spells CSAPSPGAYEQYF. Here the CDR3 DNA reads TGCAGTGCACCCTCGCCAGGAGCCTACGAGCAGTACTTC.

This clonotype was picked up many times. The chain joins TRBV20-1 to TRBJ1-5; the D gene is possibly TRBD1 (5 bases). V lost 6 bases to trimming and J lost 1 base, with 16 bases between them. The CDR3 covers 15 residues. From germline, CDR1 is DFQATT and CDR2 SNEGSKA (reference sequence). CDR3: CSALPTVGSNQPQHF. The DNA for the CDR3 is TGCAGTGCCCTCCCGACAGTAGGCAGCAATCAGCCCCAGCATTTT.

The genes are TRBV12-3 or TRBV12-4 and TRBJ2-1; D is uncertain. The CDR3 sequence is 13 residues long. Trimming took off 10 bases at V and 2 bases at J, with 12 bases between the two ends. For the CDR3, the DNA is TGTGCCACCGCTGCCCTAACCTACAATGAGCAGTTCTTC. It translates to CATAALTYNEQFF.

This clonotype was seen ten or more times. V and J are TRBV7-9 and TRBJ2-1; either TRBD1 or TRBD2 may fit D (5 bases each). The CDR3 runs to 17 residues. Germline-derived CDR1 and CDR2 are SEHNR and FQNEAQ (reference sequence). Trimming shortened V by 2 bases and J by 8 bases, and 22 bases separated the two germline ends. In DNA form, the CDR3 reads TGTGCCAGCAGCTTAAGGTTGCCGGGGCAGGGTGACGATGAGCAGTTCTTC. The encoded protein is CASSLRLPGQGDDEQFF.

This sequence joins TRBV29-1 and TRBJ2-1; TRBD2 aligns across 7 bases. The CDR3 contains 13 residues. Per the germline V gene, CDR1 is SQVTM and CDR2 is ANQGSEA. Trimming removed 6 bases from V and 4 bases from J; junction bases left unmatched: 6. The CDR3 DNA sequence: TGCAGCGTGGGCCTAGCGGATTACAATGAGCAGTTCTTC. The encoded protein is CSVGLADYNEQFF.

In its sample, this clonotype was seen once. The chain has TRBV9 and TRBJ1-1; D ambiguous. CDR3 length: 15 amino acids. Trimming removed 4 bases from V and 0 bases from J, with 13 bases in between. Germline V CDR1 and CDR2: SGDLS, YYNGEE. CDR3 protein: CASSSQTSLNTEAFF. Written as DNA, the CDR3 is TGTGCCAGCAGCTCCCAGACCAGCCTGAACACTGAAGCTTTCTTT. The whole variable domain, remainder taken from reference TRBV9 and TRBJ1-1, is DSGVTQTPKHLITATGQRVTLRCSPRSGDLSVYWYQQSLDQGLQFLIQYYNGEERAKGNILERFSAQQFPDLHSELNLSSLELGDSALYFCASSSQTSLNTEAFFGQGTRLTVV.